What follows describes a single T cell receptor beta chain. By its share of the sample, this clonotype is medium-sized (0.01 to 0.1%). This receptor's antigen is unknown. Per-base qualities were not stored, and no clone one base away is much larger. Library method: PCR. Instead of multiplex PCR, a modified RACE PCR protocol was used to amplify TCR alpha and beta chains from RNA. An Illumina MiSeq was used to sequence the libraries, and raw reads were demultiplexed using sample-specific barcode combinations. On the authors' methods: MiXCR software was used to identify TCR clonotypes from the sequencing reads. Using fastp trimming at Q25 and MiXCR clonotype assembly, TCRdb reanalyzed the public sequencing data and kept in-frame beta chains. Every entry covers one CDR3 protein and lists the most common genes and DNA from its rows. These V and J calls are TCRdb output, not the study's own analysis. In all, the sample holds thousands of distinct CDR3 sequences, and approximately 11% of those were seen once. Jointly, the top ten make up about 30% of the sample.

The CDR3 covers 12 residues, taking in both the cysteine and the phenylalanine. Just CDR3 DNA is preserved here, 36 bases in frame from base 1. The germline V gene encodes CDR1 DFQATT and CDR2 SNEGSKA (reference sequence). A distance of 10 bases separates the germline ends of V and J, which lose 6 bases and 2 bases respectively. This record comes from a study of T cells in AML relapse after transplant (dated 2019 in TCRdb). For the study in its entirety: The remission controls were clinically matched patients who stayed in long-term complete remission and had more than 3 years of follow-up. The remission samples were bone marrow taken about 1 year after HSCT from patients who stayed in complete remission. This retrospective study examined inhibitory receptor expression and TCR repertoires of bone marrow T cells in patients who received allogeneic HSCT for myeloid malignancy.

The paper as a whole reports these results and caveats: TCR repertoire comparisons were based on very few samples, with only a few individuals included per group for unsorted bone marrow.

The V gene is TRBV20-1 and the J gene is TRBJ2-5; the D segment cannot be called with confidence. The specimen was bone marrow, either the whole sample or a sorted T cell fraction (not recorded which), collected in complete remission. The TCR originated in a human donor who had a stem cell transplant for acute myeloid leukemia. A transplant means some T cells may be of graft donor rather than patient origin. This receptor has the CDR3 CSAPYRQETQYF. The base sequence is TGCAGTGCCCCGTATAGACAAGAGACCCAGTACTTC.